Listed below are T cell receptor beta chains from one sample, sequenced in a study of T cell changes during pregnancy in multiple sclerosis. Profiling relied on immunoSEQ multiplex PCR, and the TCRdb table lists in-frame clones only, not all of them. Of some 68,000 clones in the sample, under 95% are singletons; the top ten hold around 1.3%. The specimen was peripheral blood, collected in the second trimester of pregnancy. These receptors were obtained from a female donor in good health, enrolled as a control in a pregnancy study. Each CDR3 is given with its conserved first and last residue. A D gene is named only where the DNA matches it firmly. For some rows the clone size is stated as once, few or many, or as a class when expanded; others skip it.

D gene: TRBD2; V gene: TRBV14; clone size: .; J gene: TRBJ2-1; CDR3 DNA: TGTGCCAGCAGCCCCGGGACTAGCATCGACAATGAGCAGTTCTTC; CDR3 protein: CASSPGTSIDNEQFF
D gene: .; V gene: TRBV6-1; clone size: .; J gene: TRBJ1-3; CDR3 DNA: TGTGCCAGCAGTGAAATGGTGATTCTACCATGGGCAGCCGCGCTCTCTGGAAACACCATATATTTT; CDR3 protein: CASSEMVILPWAAALSGNTIYF
D gene: .; V gene: TRBV10-3; clone size: once; J gene: TRBJ2-6; CDR3 DNA: TGTGCCATCAGTGAGTCGAAGAGTCGGGACTCTGGGGCCAACGTCCTGACTTTC; CDR3 protein: CAISESKSRDSGANVLTF
D gene: .; V gene: TRBV18; clone size: .; J gene: TRBJ1-2; CDR3 DNA: TGTGCCAGCTCACCGGACGGAGGAAGCGGCTACACCTTC; CDR3 protein: CASSPDGGSGYTF
D gene: TRBD2; V gene: TRBV4-1; clone size: .; J gene: TRBJ2-3; CDR3 DNA: TGCGCCAGCAGCCAAGTAAGCGGGGGTGGCATAAATACGCAGTATTTT; CDR3 protein: CASSQVSGGGINTQYF
D gene: TRBD1; V gene: TRBV5-4; clone size: .; J gene: TRBJ1-1; CDR3 DNA: TGTGCCAGCAGCGGGGGACAGATGAACACTGAAGCTTTCTTT; CDR3 protein: CASSGGQMNTEAFF
D gene: TRBD1; V gene: TRBV6-1; clone size: .; J gene: TRBJ1-1; CDR3 DNA: TGTGCCAGCAGTAATCGTGACAGGGGTGACCTTGAAGCTTTCTTT; CDR3 protein: CASSNRDRGDLEAFF
D gene: TRBD1; V gene: TRBV27; clone size: once; J gene: TRBJ1-1; CDR3 DNA: TGTGCCAGCAGTTTAGCAGGGGGCGCGGGCGGCACTGAAGCTTTCTTT; CDR3 protein: CASSLAGGAGGTEAFF
D gene: TRBD1; V gene: TRBV7-8; clone size: .; J gene: TRBJ1-5; CDR3 DNA: TGTGCCAGCAGCCCCAGAATGGCAGGGGGAAAGGGTCAGCCCCAGCATTTT; CDR3 protein: CASSPRMAGGKGQPQHF
D gene: .; V gene: TRBV5-8; clone size: .; J gene: TRBJ1-1; CDR3 DNA: TGTGCCAGTAGAGCACGGGACTTCCGATGGAACACTGAAGCTTTCTTT; CDR3 protein: CASRARDFRWNTEAFF
D gene: .; V gene: TRBV4-3; clone size: .; J gene: TRBJ2-2; CDR3 DNA: TGCGCCAGCAGCCAAGAGGTGGAGTACACCGGGGAGCTGTTTTTT; CDR3 protein: CASSQEVEYTGELFF
D gene: TRBD1; V gene: TRBV7-8; clone size: .; J gene: TRBJ1-2; CDR3 DNA: TGTGCCAGCGGCCCCGGACAGGCGGCTTATGGCTACACCTTC; CDR3 protein: CASGPGQAAYGYTF
D gene: .; V gene: TRBV18; clone size: .; J gene: TRBJ2-7; CDR3 DNA: TGTGCCAGCTCAACCGACAAGACGCCCCACGAGCAGTACTTC; CDR3 protein: CASSTDKTPHEQYF
D gene: .; V gene: TRBV10-3; clone size: .; J gene: TRBJ2-3; CDR3 DNA: TGTGCCATCAGGGTGACAAACCCTAGCACAGATACGCAGTATTTT; CDR3 protein: CAIRVTNPSTDTQYF
D gene: .; V gene: TRBV9; clone size: .; J gene: TRBJ2-1; CDR3 DNA: TGTGCCAGCAGCCCTCGACAGTCTTCCTACAATGAGCAGTTCTTC; CDR3 protein: CASSPRQSSYNEQFF
D gene: .; V gene: TRBV27; clone size: .; J gene: TRBJ2-1; CDR3 DNA: TGTGCCAGCAGTTTTCGGGGGGCGTTAACCCACAATGAGCAGTTCTTC; CDR3 protein: CASSFRGALTHNEQFF
D gene: .; V gene: TRBV25-1; clone size: .; J gene: TRBJ1-1; CDR3 DNA: TGTGCCAGCAGTGTGGAGGGAGGGGGAAAAGCGAACACTGAAGCTTTCTTT; CDR3 protein: CASSVEGGGKANTEAFF
D gene: TRBD1; V gene: TRBV29-1; clone size: .; J gene: TRBJ1-2; CDR3 DNA: TGCAGCGTCACCGACAGGGCTGGCCCCGGGGGCTACACCTTC; CDR3 protein: CSVTDRAGPGGYTF
D gene: TRBD2; V gene: TRBV15; clone size: .; J gene: TRBJ2-1; CDR3 DNA: TGTGCCACCAGTCCGGGGACTAGCGGAGTGTACAATGAGCAGTTCTTC; CDR3 protein: CATSPGTSGVYNEQFF
D gene: TRBD1; V gene: TRBV6-1; clone size: .; J gene: TRBJ1-1; CDR3 DNA: TGTGCCAGCGGACAGGGCGACGCTGGGACTGAAGCTTTCTTT; CDR3 protein: CASGQGDAGTEAFF
D gene: .; V gene: TRBV5-1; clone size: .; J gene: TRBJ2-7; CDR3 DNA: TGCGCCAGCAGCTTGGGCCCGGCGGGCCCCTACGAGCAGTACTTC; CDR3 protein: CASSLGPAGPYEQYF
D gene: TRBD1; V gene: TRBV7-6; clone size: .; J gene: TRBJ2-2; CDR3 DNA: TGTGCCAGCAGCCCAGGACAGGGCTCAACCGGGGAGCTGTTTTTT; CDR3 protein: CASSPGQGSTGELFF
D gene: .; V gene: TRBV19; clone size: .; J gene: TRBJ1-2; CDR3 DNA: TGTGCCAGTAGTATTAGGCAGGGTTACGGCTACACCTTC; CDR3 protein: CASSIRQGYGYTF
D gene: TRBD2; V gene: TRBV6-1; clone size: .; J gene: TRBJ2-3; CDR3 DNA: TGTGCCAGCAGTCGACTAGCGGGGGGCACAGATACGCAGTATTTT; CDR3 protein: CASSRLAGGTDTQYF
D gene: .; V gene: TRBV13; clone size: .; J gene: TRBJ2-7; CDR3 DNA: TGTGCCAGCAGCCCGGCCGGGAGCGGGCAGGTTTACGAGCAGTACTTC; CDR3 protein: CASSPAGSGQVYEQYF
D gene: TRBD2; V gene: TRBV19; clone size: .; J gene: TRBJ2-1; CDR3 DNA: TGTGCCAGTAGTATAGCGGGGCTAGCGGGTCACAATGAGCAGTTCTTC; CDR3 protein: CASSIAGLAGHNEQFF
D gene: .; V gene: TRBV19; clone size: once; J gene: TRBJ2-3; CDR3 DNA: TGTGCCAGTAGTCTCACACTCGGGACAGATACGCAGTATTTT; CDR3 protein: CASSLTLGTDTQYF
D gene: TRBD1; V gene: TRBV7-9; clone size: .; J gene: TRBJ2-1; CDR3 DNA: TGTGCCAGCAGCTATAACCCATCGGGACAGGGGGTTTTTATTGAGCAGTTCTTC; CDR3 protein: CASSYNPSGQGVFIEQFF
D gene: TRBD1; V gene: TRBV19; clone size: .; J gene: TRBJ1-1; CDR3 DNA: TGTGCCAGTAGTACGTCAGGGGGAACCACTGAAGCTTTCTTT; CDR3 protein: CASSTSGGTTEAFF
D gene: TRBD2; V gene: TRBV7-7; clone size: .; J gene: TRBJ2-3; CDR3 DNA: TGTGCCAGCAGCGCCCTGGCGGGGGGGTCAGATACGCAGTATTTT; CDR3 protein: CASSALAGGSDTQYF
D gene: TRBD1; V gene: TRBV18; clone size: .; J gene: TRBJ1-6; CDR3 DNA: TGTGCCAGCTCGTACAGACAGGGAGATAATTCACCCCTCCACTTT; CDR3 protein: CASSYRQGDNSPLHF
D gene: .; V gene: TRBV6-1; clone size: .; J gene: TRBJ2-7; CDR3 DNA: TGTGCCAGCACCCGGGGAGGTAGTAGTAGGGACGAGCAGTACTTC; CDR3 protein: CASTRGGSSRDEQYF
D gene: .; V gene: TRBV5-8; clone size: .; J gene: TRBJ2-2; CDR3 DNA: TGTGCCAGCAGCTTCGAATACTTGGCCGGGGAGCTGTTTTTT; CDR3 protein: CASSFEYLAGELFF
D gene: TRBD1; V gene: TRBV5-1; clone size: once; J gene: TRBJ1-5; CDR3 DNA: TGCGCCAGCAGCTTGGGGACAGGGGGCCAGCCCCAGCATTTT; CDR3 protein: CASSLGTGGQPQHF
D gene: .; V gene: TRBV25-1; clone size: .; J gene: TRBJ2-3; CDR3 DNA: TGTGCCAGCAGTGAAGGTTGGGGGCGAGATACGCAGTATTTT; CDR3 protein: CASSEGWGRDTQYF
D gene: TRBD1; V gene: TRBV5-5; clone size: once; J gene: TRBJ2-5; CDR3 DNA: TGTGCCAGCAGCCCCAGGGGGTATCAAGAGACCCAGTACTTC; CDR3 protein: CASSPRGYQETQYF
D gene: TRBD1; V gene: TRBV28; clone size: .; J gene: TRBJ2-2; CDR3 DNA: TGTGCCAGCACTCATGGGACAGGGGCAAGGACCGGGGAGCTGTTTTTT; CDR3 protein: CASTHGTGARTGELFF
D gene: TRBD1; V gene: TRBV7-9; clone size: .; J gene: TRBJ2-3; CDR3 DNA: TGTGCCAGCAGCGAAGGACAGGGCGGCACCGATACGCAGTATTTT; CDR3 protein: CASSEGQGGTDTQYF
D gene: TRBD2; V gene: TRBV7-3; clone size: .; J gene: TRBJ2-2; CDR3 DNA: TGTGCCAGCAGTTCGGGGGCGGGAGGGCCTTGGCGCGGGGAGCTGTTTTTT; CDR3 protein: CASSSGAGGPWRGELFF
D gene: .; V gene: TRBV7-2; clone size: .; J gene: TRBJ2-7; CDR3 DNA: TGTGCCAGCAGCTTGTGGGGGGGCTTCGGGGACGAGCAGTACTTC; CDR3 protein: CASSLWGGFGDEQYF
D gene: .; V gene: TRBV5-1; clone size: .; J gene: TRBJ2-7; CDR3 DNA: TGCGCCAGCAGCTGGTCTGCTAGCGACTCCTACGAGCAGTACTTC; CDR3 protein: CASSWSASDSYEQYF
D gene: TRBD1; V gene: TRBV7-3; clone size: .; J gene: TRBJ1-1; CDR3 DNA: TGTGCCAGCAGCCCAGGGGGCCACACTGAAGCTTTCTTT; CDR3 protein: CASSPGGHTEAFF
D gene: TRBD1; V gene: TRBV7-3; clone size: few; J gene: TRBJ1-2; CDR3 DNA: TGTGCCAGCAGCTCCTTGGGGACAGGGGGCTGGGGTAGCTACACCTTC; CDR3 protein: CASSSLGTGGWGSYTF
D gene: TRBD2; V gene: TRBV10-3; clone size: .; J gene: TRBJ2-3; CDR3 DNA: TGTGCCATCACCGCTAGCGGGGGGGCAACAGATACGCAGTATTTT; CDR3 protein: CAITASGGATDTQYF